Presented here are 30 T cell receptor beta chains from one specimen sequenced in a study of CD8+ T cells in alopecia areata. The treatment denotes: oral pan-JAK inhibitor, 5-10 mg twice daily. Sequencing used cDNA as its template, made by extracting RNA and reverse transcribing it. Only in-frame clones appear in the TCRdb table, and some are missing; sequencing was by immunoSEQ multiplex PCR. The sample contains 200,000 to 250,000 clones, around two fifths of which appear only once. Material: CD4+ T cells sorted from blood, obtained between weeks 30 and 35, from a patient treated with tofacitinib. These receptors were taken from a human donor with alopecia areata.

The chain couples TRBV29-1 to TRBJ2-1; TRBD2 matches at 7 bases. The junction had 10 bases not matched to a gene; V was cut back by 5 bases and J by 6 bases. Germline values: CDR1 SQVTM, CDR2 ANQGSEA. The CDR3 length is 14 residues. The CDR3 region has the DNA TGCAGCGTTCCCAGGGAGGGTCGGAGCAATGAGCAGTTCTTC. It specifies CSVPREGRSNEQFF.

The chain couples TRBV15 to TRBJ2-3, with no clear D. Trimming took off 0 bases at V and 2 bases at J, with 12 bases between the two ends. The CDR3 is 16 residues long. Germline assignment: CDR1 LNHNV and CDR2 YYDKDF (reference sequence). CDR3 loop: CATSRDGEQYTDTQYF. The CDR3 coding sequence is TGTGCCACCAGCAGAGATGGGGAACAGTACACAGATACGCAGTATTTT.

This clone was seen just once. The same CDR3 arises from other DNA sequences in this sample as well. V and J are TRBV7-9 and TRBJ2-1, with unresolved D. Germline V gene sequence: CDR1 SEHNR, CDR2 FQNEAQ (reference sequence). The CDR3 runs to 13 residues. V dropped 3 bases and J dropped 0 bases, with 3 bases sitting between them. CDR3 region: CASSLGSYNEQFF. CDR3 in DNA: TGTGCCAGCAGCTTGGGCTCCTACAATGAGCAGTTCTTC.

In DNA form, the CDR3 reads TGTGCCAGCAGCTTAGAGGGGTATGGCTACACCTTC. Protein sequence: CASSLEGYGYTF. V is TRBV7-9 and J is TRBJ1-2; D is possibly TRBD1 (5 bases). The CDR3 totals 12 residues. V was cut by 1 base and J by 5 bases, with 5 bases left in between. CDR1 is SEHNR, CDR2 FQNEAQ, per germline (reference sequence).

The chain joins TRBV10-3 to TRBJ1-6; 10 bases match TRBD1. CDR3 length: 15 residues. J gave up 8 bases and V 4 bases, and 5 bases lay outside the gene matches. Germline assignment: CDR1 ENHRY and CDR2 SYGVKD. The CDR3 DNA follows: TGTGCCATCAGTGGTACCGGGACAGGGGATTCACCCCTCCACTTT. Translated: CAISGTGTGDSPLHF.

The chain uses TRBV4-1 and TRBJ1-2, with unresolved D. The germline CDR1 and CDR2 sequences are MGHRA and YSYEKL. Deletions cut 4 bases from V and 3 bases from J, with 12 bases between. This CDR3 contains 14 residues. CDR3 coding DNA: TGCGCCAGCAGCCCTCTCGTCCGGGACTATGGCTACACCTTC. This translates into CASSPLVRDYGYTF.

This clone was observed a few times. V usage is TRBV7-8 and J usage is TRBJ1-2; D is unclear. Trimming took 0 bases from V and 10 from J, leaving 15 bases between them. Looked up from germline, CDR1 is SGHVS and CDR2 is FQNEAQ. The CDR3 spans 14 residues. The CDR3 loop reads CASSLAPDHMDYTF. CDR3 DNA: TGTGCCAGCAGCTTAGCCCCAGACCATATGGACTACACCTTC.

A few counts support this clone. This chain connects TRBV30 to TRBJ2-1, with D hard to call. The germline CDR1 and CDR2 sequences are GTSNPN and SVGIG (reference sequence). This CDR3 region has 13 residues. V gave up 5 bases and J gave up 0 bases, with 8 bases separating them. CDR3 in amino acids: CAWRPRSYNEQFF. The CDR3 nucleotides read TGTGCCTGGCGTCCCCGCTCCTACAATGAGCAGTTCTTC.

The rearrangement links TRBV19 to TRBJ1-6; 7 bases are a match to TRBD1. The CDR3 covers 16 residues. The germline CDR1 and CDR2 sequences are LNHDA and SQIVND (reference sequence). After removal of 6 bases from V and 3 bases from J, the junction contained 8 bases not matched to a gene. The CDR3 DNA sequence: TGTGCCAGTAGACCGCCGGGACAGTTCTATAATTCACCCCTCCACTTT. Protein product: CASRPPGQFYNSPLHF.

The gene calls are TRBV4-3 and TRBJ2-7; 12 bases are a match to TRBD2. The V gene end was trimmed by 4 bases and the J gene end by 5 bases; junction bases not matched to a gene: 12. The CDR3 is made up of 17 amino acids. Germline values: CDR1 LGHNA, CDR2 YSLEER. CDR3 nucleotide sequence: TGCGCCAGCAGCCCGGTCGGGGAACTAGCGGGAGGCGACGAGCAGTACTTC. Translating it yields CASSPVGELAGGDEQYF.

The chain couples TRBV30 to TRBJ1-5; tentative D call: TRBD1 (5 bases). The CDR3 runs to 16 residues. The germline V gene encodes CDR1 GTSNPN and CDR2 SVGIG (reference sequence). Trimming removed 0 bases from V and 1 base from J, with 13 bases in between. The CDR3 DNA is TGTGCCTGGAGTGTGTTTGGGGCGCGAAGCAATCAGCCCCAGCATTTT. This codes for CAWSVFGARSNQPQHF.

The chain is built from TRBV7-2 and TRBJ1-6; 10 nucleotides align to TRBD1. Germline trimming cut 6 bases from V and 8 bases from J; bases unmatched to any gene: 7. Germline CDR1 and CDR2: SGHTA and FQGNSA. This CDR3 is built from 15 residues. The CDR3 nucleotides are TGTGCCAGCAGGGATACCGGGACAGGGGATTCACCCCTCCACTTT. Translated, it gives CASRDTGTGDSPLHF.

The rearrangement links TRBV6-5 to TRBJ2-7; D tentatively fits TRBD1 or TRBD2 (5 bases each). The germline gives CDR1 MNHEY, CDR2 SVGAGI. This CDR3 spans 15 amino acids. V was pared by 8 bases and J by 2 bases, with 19 bases between. The CDR3 DNA reads TGTGCCAGCCTCAAATCCCGGGACGGGACCTACGAGCAGTACTTC. Translating gives CASLKSRDGTYEQYF.

This sequence joins TRBV2 and TRBJ1-5; no definite D call. The CDR3 spans 12 residues. CDR1 SNHLY and CDR2 FYNNEI come from the germline V gene. The V and J ends lost 6 bases and 7 bases respectively, with 10 bases between them. The CDR3 spells CASRGFSQPQHF. The CDR3 region has the DNA TGTGCCAGCAGGGGATTTTCGCAGCCCCAGCATTTT.

This clone occurred a few times. The rearrangement uses TRBV10-2 and TRBJ1-1; possibly TRBD1 for D (5 bases). The CDR3 has 13 amino acids. Germline CDR1 reads WSHSY; CDR2 reads SAAADI. Trimming cost V 7 bases and J 1 base, with 10 bases left between them. CDR3 amino acids: CASTGSWNTEAFF. Here the CDR3 DNA reads TGCGCCAGCACAGGGAGTTGGAACACTGAAGCTTTCTTT.

The CDR3 nucleotides read TGTGCCACCAGCAGCTGGGGGGGCACAGACAGCAAAAACATTCAGTACTTC. Its protein is CATSSWGGTDSKNIQYF. V gene TRBV15 combines with J gene TRBJ2-4, with D tentatively TRBD2 (7 bases). Trimming pared 3 bases from V and 3 bases from J, leaving 18 bases between. Germline loops: CDR1 LNHNV, CDR2 YYDKDF (reference sequence). CDR3 length equals 17 residues.

The J gene is TRBJ2-2, the V gene TRBV9; D not certain. This CDR3 comprises 13 residues. V was pared by 2 bases and J by 4 bases, with 6 bases between. Germline V gene data show CDR1 as SGDLS and CDR2 as YYNGEE. Written as DNA, the CDR3 is TGTGCCAGCAGCGTTCTCTCCACCGGGGAGCTGTTTTTT. It is translated as CASSVLSTGELFF.

This clone was seen only a few times. The V call is TRBV7-3, the J call TRBJ2-2; D might be TRBD1 (5 bases). This CDR3 comprises 15 residues. The V and J ends lost 0 bases and 2 bases respectively, with 7 bases between them. CDR1 SGHTA and CDR2 FQGTGA come from the germline V gene. CDR3 bases: TGTGCCAGCAGCTTAACGACAGACAACACCGGGGAGCTGTTTTTT. This encodes CASSLTTDNTGELFF.

The chain links TRBV5-1 to TRBJ2-5; 12 nucleotides match TRBD1. Trimming took 1 base from V and 4 from J; bases not matched to a gene: 5. CDR1 is SGHRS and CDR2 is YFSETQ in the germline V gene. The CDR3 is made up of 16 amino acids. The CDR3 is CASSLTGTGGGETQYF. CDR3 sequence (DNA): TGCGCCAGCAGCTTGACCGGGACAGGGGGCGGAGAGACCCAGTACTTC.

The CDR3 coding sequence is TGTGCCTGGAGGGACAGTGGCTATGGCTACACCTTC. This sequence encodes CAWRDSGYGYTF. The chain links TRBV30 to TRBJ1-2; D is perhaps TRBD1 (6 bases). V lost 3 bases and J lost 4, with 9 bases in between. The CDR3 contains 12 residues. CDR1 and CDR2 (germline): GTSNPN, SVGIG (reference sequence).

This clone was observed a handful of times. The rearrangement uses TRBV7-9 and TRBJ2-7; tentative D call: TRBD2 (5 bases). The CDR3 has 14 amino acids. Trimming pared 5 bases from V and 6 bases from J, leaving 17 bases between. CDR1 and CDR2 (germline): SEHNR, FQNEAQ (reference sequence). The CDR3 nucleotides read TGTGCCAGCAGCACCCTTCGAGGGATAGGCGAGCAGTACTTC. Its translation: CASSTLRGIGEQYF.

The V and J genes are TRBV27 and TRBJ1-5; TRBD1 matches at 7 bases. CDR3 length: 17 residues. V lost 6 bases and J lost 4; bases outside the gene matches: 15. CDR1 and CDR2 from the germline V gene are MNHEY and SMNVEV (reference sequence). The chain's CDR3 is CASRTSIGGAGNQPQHF. DNA of the CDR3: TGTGCCAGCAGGACTTCCATAGGGGGCGCGGGAAATCAGCCCCAGCATTTT.

The chain recombines TRBV4-1 with TRBJ1-4; D is undetermined. The V end was cut by 0 bases, the J end by 3 bases, with 11 bases between. Germline V gene data show CDR1 as MGHRA and CDR2 as YSYEKL. This CDR3 is built from 16 residues. In nucleotides, the CDR3 is TGCGCCAGCAGCCAAGACTGGAGTCCGGCTAATGAAAAACTGTTTTTT. Translating it yields CASSQDWSPANEKLFF.

The chain recombines TRBV5-6 with TRBJ2-3, with D maybe TRBD1 (6 bases). The CDR3 length is 15 residues. Germline CDR1 SGHDT, CDR2 YYEEEE. The ends were cut back, 0 bases at V and 2 bases at J, with 10 bases in the middle. The CDR3, as DNA: TGTGCCAGCAGCTTGGACAGGGATTACACAGATACGCAGTATTTT. Protein sequence: CASSLDRDYTDTQYF. The variable domain in full, completed from reference TRBV5-6 and TRBJ2-3, reads DAGVTQSPTHLIKTRGQQVTLRCSPKSGHDTVSWYQQALGQGPQFIFQYYEEEERQRGNFPDRFSGHQFPNYSSELNVNALLLGDSALYLCASSLDRDYTDTQYFGPGTRLTVL.

Remarks on this clone: This CDR3 is also generated by other DNA sequences in the sample. The chain links TRBV18 to TRBJ2-5; D remains ambiguous. The V and J ends lost 2 bases and 0 bases respectively, with 4 bases between them. This CDR3 is 13 amino acids long. Germline CDR1 KGHSH, CDR2 LQKENI. The CDR3 here is CASSPEYQETQYF. CDR3 sequence (DNA): TGTGCCAGCTCACCAGAGTACCAAGAGACCCAGTACTTC.

This clone showed up just a few times. The V call is TRBV30, the J call TRBJ2-2; D is perhaps TRBD1 or TRBD2 (5 bases each). Deletions cut 2 bases from V and 5 bases from J, with 15 bases between. The CDR3 covers 15 residues. CDR1 and CDR2 from the germline V gene are GTSNPN and SVGIG (reference sequence). In nucleotides, the CDR3 is TGTGCCTGGAGTCGACCCGGGACCAGGACCGGGGAGCTGTTTTTT. Its translation: CAWSRPGTRTGELFF.

The chain is built from TRBV6-5 and TRBJ2-7, with 9 bases lining up with TRBD1. Germline V gene sequence: CDR1 MNHEY, CDR2 SVGAGI. The CDR3 has 16 amino acids. The J segment lost 3 bases and the V segment lost 2 bases, leaving 8 bases of the junction unmatched. In DNA, the CDR3 is TGTGCCAGCAGTTACACCATCCCGGGACAGGGCTACGAGCAGTACTTC. Translating gives CASSYTIPGQGYEQYF.

CDR3 in amino acids: CASSIGQRNSPLHF. As DNA, the CDR3 is TGCGCCAGCAGCATCGGACAGAGAAATTCACCCCTCCACTTT. The genes are TRBV5-1 and TRBJ1-6; a weak D match, TRBD1 (6 bases). The germline gives CDR1 SGHRS, CDR2 YFSETQ. The CDR3 contains 14 residues. Between the trimmed V and J ends, which lost 4 bases and 7 bases, there was a span of 12 bases.

This clone was observed a few times. The chain carries TRBV13 and TRBJ2-4, with 11 nucleotides matching TRBD1. Germline trimming cut 5 bases from V and 5 bases from J; bases unmatched to any gene: 5. The CDR3 contains 15 residues. From germline, CDR1 is PRHDT and CDR2 FYEKMQ (reference sequence). The CDR3 here is CASSPGTGGQNIQYF. In nucleotides, the CDR3 is TGTGCCAGCAGCCCTGGGACAGGGGGGCAAAACATTCAGTACTTC.

The gene calls are TRBV25-1 and TRBJ2-3, with a tentative D call TRBD2 (7 bases). The CDR3 has 15 amino acids. Germline loops: CDR1 MGHDK, CDR2 SYGVNS. V was trimmed by 3 bases and J by 4 bases, leaving 14 bases between them. DNA for the CDR3: TGTGCCAGCAGTGACACCGGGGGGCGGTCAGATACGCAGTATTTT. Translating it yields CASSDTGGRSDTQYF.